The rows below give T cell receptor beta chains drawn from one sample of a study of PD-1 blockade in classical Hodgkin lymphoma. Generated by immunoSEQ multiplex PCR, the TCRdb table keeps only in-frame clones and is missing some. The data hold tens of thousands of clones, with around 81% observed a single time. The sample was peripheral blood mononuclear cells (PBMCs), taken before the second cycle of nivolumab. Every receptor here comes from a human donor with classical Hodgkin lymphoma. Both conserved end residues are part of each CDR3. D genes are given only for firm matches. Rows may omit the clone size; those that give it use once, few, many or a size class.

d_gene	abundance	len	v_gene	j_gene	CDR3aa	CDR3nt
NA	once	14	TRBV5-4	TRBJ1-2	CASSLAGPNYGYTF	TGTGCCAGCAGCTTGGCCGGGCCCAACTATGGCTACACCTTC
NA	NA	12	TRBV27	TRBJ2-1	CASSSTRREQFF	TGTGCCAGCAGTTCGACTAGGAGGGAGCAGTTCTTC
NA	once	14	TRBV7-3	TRBJ1-2	CASSLDTSSGGYTF	TGTGCCAGCAGCTTAGACACTTCGTCAGGGGGCTACACCTTC
NA	NA	16	TRBV11-3	TRBJ2-6	CASSGMRGSGANVLTF	TGTGCCAGCAGCGGAATGAGGGGATCTGGGGCCAACGTCCTGACTTTC
TRBD2	NA	15	TRBV7-9	TRBJ2-3	CASRPEAGYTDTQYF	TGTGCCAGCAGACCAGAAGCGGGGTACACAGATACGCAGTATTTT
TRBD1	NA	14	TRBV27	TRBJ1-2	CASSRTGGSYGYTF	TGTGCCAGCAGCCGGACAGGGGGCAGCTATGGCTACACCTTC
TRBD1	once	12	TRBV30	TRBJ1-1	CAYSTGPPEAFF	TGTGCCTATTCGACAGGGCCCCCTGAAGCTTTCTTT
TRBD1	NA	17	TRBV9	TRBJ2-1	CASSVEGAGLTTNEQFF	TGTGCCAGCAGCGTAGAGGGGGCCGGGTTAACTACCAATGAGCAGTTCTTC
NA	NA	16	TRBV28	TRBJ2-1	CASSFVAGDSYNEQFF	TGTGCCAGCAGTTTTGTCGCAGGGGACTCCTACAATGAGCAGTTCTTC
TRBD2	NA	15	TRBV7-9	TRBJ2-7	CASSPRSGSRYEQYF	TGTGCCAGCAGCCCAAGAAGCGGGAGTCGCTACGAGCAGTACTTC
NA	NA	16	TRBV27	TRBJ2-7	CASSSLPPQDDYEQYF	TGTGCCAGCAGTTCTCTTCCTCCTCAAGATGATTACGAGCAGTACTTC
NA	NA	13	TRBV7-8	TRBJ2-7	CASSFGGSYEQYF	TGTGCCAGCAGCTTCGGAGGCTCCTACGAGCAGTACTTC
NA	once	13	TRBV7-3	TRBJ2-7	CASSPPNSYEQYF	TGTGCCAGCAGCCCCCCAAACTCCTACGAGCAGTACTTC
TRBD1	NA	17	TRBV9	TRBJ2-7	CASSVFPGTGVGYEQYF	TGTGCCAGCAGCGTTTTCCCCGGGACAGGGGTGGGCTACGAGCAGTACTTC
NA	NA	17	TRBV2	TRBJ2-5	CASSEAPLGTNQETQYF	TGTGCCAGCAGTGAAGCGCCCCTAGGGACGAACCAAGAGACCCAGTACTTC
NA	NA	14	TRBV5-5	TRBJ1-1	CASSLYGGTTEAFF	TGTGCCAGCAGCTTGTATGGGGGGACCACTGAAGCTTTCTTT
NA	NA	16	TRBV28	TRBJ2-7	CASSLRRLLSSYEQYF	TGTGCCAGCAGTTTACGTAGGCTGCTGAGCTCCTACGAGCAGTACTTC
NA	NA	10	TRBV20-1	TRBJ2-1	CSGKSGEQFF	TGCAGTGGCAAGTCCGGGGAGCAGTTCTTC
NA	NA	15	TRBV6-1	TRBJ1-5	CASTLDGRGNQPQHF	TGTGCCAGCACCCTCGATGGAAGGGGGAACCAGCCCCAGCATTTT
NA	NA	17	TRBV27	TRBJ2-1	CASRNPGDSGAYNEQFF	TGTGCCAGCAGGAACCCTGGGGACAGCGGGGCCTACAATGAGCAGTTCTTC
NA	NA	13	TRBV27	TRBJ2-7	CASSLRRGSEQYF	TGTGCCAGCAGTTTACGACGGGGATCCGAGCAGTACTTC
NA	NA	14	TRBV27	TRBJ1-4	CASSFNGAREKLFF	TGTGCCAGCAGTTTCAACGGGGCGCGTGAAAAACTGTTTTTT
NA	NA	14	TRBV28	TRBJ1-6	CASSLGANNSPLHF	TGTGCCAGCAGTCTGGGGGCCAATAATTCACCCCTCCACTTT
TRBD2	NA	12	TRBV7-6	TRBJ2-7	CASSWGGTEQYF	TGTGCCAGCAGCTGGGGGGGGACCGAGCAGTACTTC
TRBD2	once	17	TRBV14	TRBJ2-5	CASSQWGTSVARETQYF	TGTGCCAGCAGCCAGTGGGGGACTAGCGTCGCAAGGGAGACCCAGTACTTC
NA	NA	15	TRBV4-1	TRBJ2-5	CASSQSPTGLETQYF	TGCGCCAGCAGCCAAAGCCCGACCGGGTTAGAGACCCAGTACTTC
NA	NA	15	TRBV5-8	TRBJ2-5	CASSSSGSIQETQYF	TGTGCCAGCAGCTCTTCTGGCAGCATCCAAGAGACCCAGTACTTC
TRBD1	few	13	TRBV2	TRBJ1-1	CASGRDRSTEAFF	TGTGCCAGCGGGCGGGACAGGTCGACTGAAGCTTTCTTT
NA	NA	12	TRBV9	TRBJ1-1	CASSVVGGQAFF	TGTGCCAGCAGCGTAGTAGGGGGTCAAGCTTTCTTT
NA	NA	10	TRBV30	TRBJ1-6	CAQGDSPLHF	TGTGCTCAAGGTGATTCACCCCTCCACTTT
NA	NA	13	TRBV6-6	TRBJ2-5	CASSPHGPETQYF	TGTGCCAGCAGTCCTCACGGCCCAGAGACCCAGTACTTC
NA	NA	12	TRBV7-8	TRBJ1-2	CASSLVGEGYTF	TGTGCCAGCAGCTTAGTAGGGGAGGGCTACACCTTC
NA	few	15	TRBV27	TRBJ2-3	CASSDPGLSTDTQYF	TGTGCCAGCAGTGACCCGGGACTGAGCACAGATACGCAGTATTTT
NA	NA	18	TRBV4-2	TRBJ2-3	CASSHVTFTTSITDTQYF	TGTGCCAGCAGCCATGTTACTTTTACTACTTCGATCACAGATACGCAGTATTTT
NA	NA	12	TRBV9	TRBJ2-2	CASSVAGGELFF	TGTGCCAGCAGCGTAGCGGGGGGGGAGCTGTTTTTT
NA	NA	12	TRBV29-1	TRBJ1-2	CSAGGSNYGYTF	TGCAGTGCGGGGGGGTCCAACTATGGCTACACCTTC
TRBD2	NA	14	TRBV5-1	TRBJ2-2	CASSTTSGSGELFF	TGCGCCAGCAGCACTACTAGCGGATCCGGGGAGCTGTTTTTT
TRBD1	NA	14	TRBV30	TRBJ2-7	CAWSGGQGVYEQYF	TGTGCCTGGAGTGGCGGACAGGGGGTTTACGAGCAGTACTTC
NA	NA	14	TRBV30	TRBJ2-2	CAWRLRGASGELFF	TGTGCCTGGAGGCTGAGGGGGGCTTCAGGGGAGCTGTTTTTT
TRBD1	few	14	TRBV5-6	TRBJ1-1	CASSFRDRSFEAFF	TGTGCCAGCAGCTTCCGGGACAGAAGCTTTGAAGCTTTCTTT
NA	few	13	TRBV5-4	TRBJ2-7	CASSYGTPYEQYF	TGTGCCAGCAGCTACGGGACCCCCTACGAGCAGTACTTC
NA	once	14	TRBV11-3	TRBJ2-7	CASSLSSATYEQYF	TGTGCCAGCAGCTTATCAAGCGCTACCTACGAGCAGTACTTC
NA	NA	16	TRBV14	TRBJ1-2	CASSQDHPGARRGYTF	TGTGCCAGCAGCCAAGATCATCCGGGGGCCAGGCGCGGCTACACCTTC
NA	NA	13	TRBV7-9	TRBJ2-7	CASSFKGLGEQYF	TGTGCCAGCAGCTTTAAGGGGCTGGGTGAGCAGTACTTC
TRBD1	NA	14	TRBV5-4	TRBJ2-7	CASSWWTGPYEQYF	TGTGCCAGCAGCTGGTGGACAGGGCCCTACGAGCAGTACTTC
NA	few	13	TRBV6-1	TRBJ2-1	CASKKGTYNEQFF	TGTGCCAGCAAAAAGGGCACCTACAATGAGCAGTTCTTC
NA	NA	14	TRBV28	TRBJ1-1	CASSLASGATEAFF	TGTGCCAGCAGTTTGGCTTCAGGGGCTACTGAAGCTTTCTTT
NA	NA	15	TRBV10-3	TRBJ2-4	CAISDVGVAKNIQYF	TGTGCCATCAGTGATGTAGGGGTAGCCAAAAACATTCAGTACTTC
NA	NA	15	TRBV27	TRBJ1-5	CASSPGTRNNQPQHF	TGTGCCAGCAGTCCCGGGACACGGAACAATCAGCCCCAGCATTTT
NA	NA	11	TRBV15	TRBJ2-1	CATRPSNEQFF	TGTGCCACCAGGCCAAGCAATGAGCAGTTCTTC
NA	few	12	TRBV2	TRBJ1-5	CASRAGSQPQHF	TGTGCCAGCAGGGCGGGGAGCCAGCCCCAGCATTTT
TRBD2	NA	17	TRBV13	TRBJ2-2	CASSHYRTSGNTGELFF	TGTGCCAGCAGCCACTATCGGACTAGCGGGAACACCGGGGAGCTGTTTTTT
NA	NA	9	TRBV27	TRBJ1-2	CARTDRYTF	TGTGCCAGGACCGATCGCTACACCTTC
TRBD1	few	17	TRBV4-3	TRBJ2-7	CASSPEQGADSTYEQYF	TGCGCCAGCAGCCCCGAACAGGGGGCTGATAGCACCTACGAGCAGTACTTC
NA	NA	14	TRBV7-3	TRBJ1-4	CASSLTGGNEKLFF	TGTGCCAGCAGCTTAACTGGGGGCAATGAAAAACTGTTTTTT
TRBD2	NA	15	TRBV5-1	TRBJ2-7	CASTGGTSGRSEQYF	TGCGCCAGCACCGGGGGCACTAGCGGGAGAAGTGAGCAGTACTTC
TRBD1	NA	14	TRBV9	TRBJ2-2	CASSPRTGTGELFF	TGTGCCAGCAGCCCCAGGACAGGGACCGGGGAGCTGTTTTTT